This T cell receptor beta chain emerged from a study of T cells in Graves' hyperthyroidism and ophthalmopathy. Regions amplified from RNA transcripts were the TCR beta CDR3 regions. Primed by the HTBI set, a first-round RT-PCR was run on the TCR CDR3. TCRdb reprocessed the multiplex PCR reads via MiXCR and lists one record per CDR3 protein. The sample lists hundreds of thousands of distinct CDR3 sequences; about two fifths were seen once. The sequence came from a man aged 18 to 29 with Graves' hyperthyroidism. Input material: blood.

This CDR3 is CSLRQSYASYEQYF. In DNA form, the CDR3 reads TGCAGCTTACGACAGTCCTACGCCTCCTACGAGCAGTACTTC. The rearrangement joins TRBV29-1 to TRBJ2-7, with D tentatively TRBD1 (5 bases). Germline V gene sequence: CDR1 SQVTM, CDR2 ANQGSEA. The germline V and J ends were trimmed by 8 bases and 0 bases, with 17 bases remaining between them. The CDR3 runs 14 residues.